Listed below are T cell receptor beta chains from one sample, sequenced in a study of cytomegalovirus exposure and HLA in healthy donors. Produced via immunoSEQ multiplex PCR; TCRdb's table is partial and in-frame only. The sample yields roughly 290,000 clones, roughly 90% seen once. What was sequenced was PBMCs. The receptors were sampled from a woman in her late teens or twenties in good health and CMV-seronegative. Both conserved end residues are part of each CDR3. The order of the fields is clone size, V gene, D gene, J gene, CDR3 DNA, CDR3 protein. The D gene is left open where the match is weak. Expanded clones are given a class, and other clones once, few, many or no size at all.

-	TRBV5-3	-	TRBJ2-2	TGTGCCAGAAGCTTGACGGTGGACATAAGGAACACCGGGGAGCTGTTTTTT	CARSLTVDIRNTGELFF
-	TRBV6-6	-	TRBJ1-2	TGTGCCAGCAGCCCCGACGGGGTCCGCTACACCTTC	CASSPDGVRYTF
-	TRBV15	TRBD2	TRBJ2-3	TGTGCCACCAGCAGGATCGCGGGACTAGCGGGGGGGACGCAGTATTTT	CATSRIAGLAGGTQYF
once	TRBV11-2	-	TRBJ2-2	TGTGCCAGCAGCCCCGGTTATGGCACCGGGGAGCTGTTTTTT	CASSPGYGTGELFF
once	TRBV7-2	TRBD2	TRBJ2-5	TGTGCCAGCAGCTTAATCGGGACTAGCGGCTTCGCCCAAGAGACCCAGTACTTC	CASSLIGTSGFAQETQYF
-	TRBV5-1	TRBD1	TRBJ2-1	TGCGCCAGCAGCTTCCGGGACAGGGGGAACAATGAGCAGTTCTTC	CASSFRDRGNNEQFF
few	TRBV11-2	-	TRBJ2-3	TGTGCCAGCAGCTTAGGAGGCACAGATACGCAGTATTTT	CASSLGGTDTQYF
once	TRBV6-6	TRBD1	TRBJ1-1	TGTGCCAGCAGCTCTATGACAGGGACGAACACTGAAGCTTTCTTT	CASSSMTGTNTEAFF
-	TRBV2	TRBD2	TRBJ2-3	TGTGCCAGCAGTGTTGCGGGGGGGCGTGCAGATACGCAGTATTTT	CASSVAGGRADTQYF
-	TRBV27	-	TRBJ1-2	TGTGCCAGCAGTCCCATGCGACAGGTCTATGGCTACACCTTC	CASSPMRQVYGYTF
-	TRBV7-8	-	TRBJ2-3	TGTGCCAGCAGCCGGCGGGACAGCCTAGCTAGCACAGATACGCAGTATTTT	CASSRRDSLASTDTQYF
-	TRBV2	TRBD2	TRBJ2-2	TGTGCCAGCAGTGCGCGGGGGTATACCGGGGAGCTGTTTTTT	CASSARGYTGELFF
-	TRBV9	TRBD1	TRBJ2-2	TGTGCCAGCAGCGCTCGGACAGGGATTAATCCCGGGGAGCTGTTTTTT	CASSARTGINPGELFF
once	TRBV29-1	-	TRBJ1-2	TGCAGCGTTGTGAGAGGGAGTGGTGGCTACACCTTC	CSVVRGSGGYTF
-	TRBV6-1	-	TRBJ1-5	TGTGCGCATGGGACATCCACCAGCAATCAGCCCCAGCATTTT	CAHGTSTSNQPQHF
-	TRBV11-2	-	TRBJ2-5	TGTGCCAGCAGCTTAAAGGTAGCAGAGACCCAGTACTTC	CASSLKVAETQYF
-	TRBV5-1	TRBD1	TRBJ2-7	TGCGCCAGCAGCTTGGCAGGGGGCTCTGTCGACGAGCAGTACTTC	CASSLAGGSVDEQYF
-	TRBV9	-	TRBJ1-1	TGTGCCAGCAGCGTAGCCCCCGGGGGAGACACTGAAGCTTTCTTT	CASSVAPGGDTEAFF
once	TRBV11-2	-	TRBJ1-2	TGTGCCAGCAGCGCAGGTGGTGGCTACACCTTC	CASSAGGGYTF
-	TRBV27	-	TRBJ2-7	TGTGCCAGCAGTCCTAGGGGGGGTTCAAAGCAGTACTTC	CASSPRGGSKQYF
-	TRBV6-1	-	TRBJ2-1	TGTGCCAGCAGTGAAGGAACCGGGACACGGTCGGGGAGGGCCAATGAGCAGTTCTTC	CASSEGTGTRSGRANEQFF
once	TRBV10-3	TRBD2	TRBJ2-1	TGTGCCGCCGCCGGGACTAGCGGGGGGTTAAGCTCCTACAATGAGCAGTTCTTC	CAAAGTSGGLSSYNEQFF
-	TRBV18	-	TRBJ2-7	TGTGCCAGCTCACCACCGGGGAGATCCTACGAGCAGTACTTC	CASSPPGRSYEQYF
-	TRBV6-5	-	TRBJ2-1	TGTGCCAGCAGACCCACCGGGAGTTACAATGAGCAGTTCTTC	CASRPTGSYNEQFF
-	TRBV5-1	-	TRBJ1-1	TGCGCCAGCAGCTTGGACGGGTTGGGCACTGAAGCTTTCTTT	CASSLDGLGTEAFF
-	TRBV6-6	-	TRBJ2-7	TGTGCCAGCAGCCCCCCTGAGACACGACCCTACGAGCAGTACTTC	CASSPPETRPYEQYF
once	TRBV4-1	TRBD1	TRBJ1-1	TGCGCCAGCAGCCAAGACAGGGGGCGGTTAAACACTGAAGCTTTCTTT	CASSQDRGRLNTEAFF
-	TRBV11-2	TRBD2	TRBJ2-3	TGTGCCAGCTCTGGACGGGTCTTAGCGGGCGGGGGAGATACGCAGTATTTT	CASSGRVLAGGGDTQYF
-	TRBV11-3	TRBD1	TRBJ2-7	TGTGCCAGCAGCCCAGGGGGCGTCCAGTACGAGCAGTACTTC	CASSPGGVQYEQYF
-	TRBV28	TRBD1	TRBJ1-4	TGTGCCAGCAGTTTTTATCAGGGGGCGACGGAAAAACTGTTTTTT	CASSFYQGATEKLFF
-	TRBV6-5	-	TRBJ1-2	TGTGCCAGCAGTTACTCGGGGGGCTATGGCTACACCTTC	CASSYSGGYGYTF
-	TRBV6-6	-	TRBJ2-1	TGTGCCAGCAGTTACGTCAGCGGCAATGAGCAGTTCTTC	CASSYVSGNEQFF
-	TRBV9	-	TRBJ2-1	TGTGCCAGCAGCGAAAACCCCTCGGGGGTCTATGAGCAGTTCTTC	CASSENPSGVYEQFF
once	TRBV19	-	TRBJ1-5	TGTGCCAGTAGTATGGCCGGGTTTTTAGGTCAGCCCCAGCATTTT	CASSMAGFLGQPQHF
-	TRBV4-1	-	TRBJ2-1	TGCGCCAGCAGCCAACTTGATGAGCAGTTCTTC	CASSQLDEQFF
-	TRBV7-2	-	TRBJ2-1	TGTGCCAGCAGGCCGCAGAATAGCCATGAGCAGTTCTTC	CASRPQNSHEQFF
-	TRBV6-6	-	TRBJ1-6	TGTGCCAGCAGTTTTCCACTGAGCTCCTATAATTCACCCCTCCACTTT	CASSFPLSSYNSPLHF